This TCR beta chain was found in a study of cytomegalovirus exposure and HLA in healthy donors. Points on this clone: The antigen is unknown.

Researchers ran the PCR with 60 Vbeta and 13 Jbeta primers. Method: immunoSEQ multiplex PCR; TCRdb's copy keeps in-frame clones and lacks some. The table has 100,000 to 150,000 clones, 77% seen once. Study observations and caveats: When analyzed later, a missense DCLRE1C variant was found to be linked to TCR beta V- and J-gene trimming. Productive status was seen about 90% or about 30% of the time for most TCR beta V segments in an earlier analysis.

The receptor's source is a middle-aged woman in good health and CMV-seropositive. What was sequenced was PBMCs.

Here the CDR3 DNA reads TGTGCCAGCAGCCAACGCGGGGTACTAAGCTACACCTTC. Translation: CASSQRGVLSYTF. This chain uses TRBV7-2 with TRBJ1-2; D unclear. Germline CDR1 reads SGHTA; CDR2 reads FQGNSA. There are 13 residues in the CDR3. Trimming took off 5 bases at V and 9 bases at J, with 16 bases between the two ends.